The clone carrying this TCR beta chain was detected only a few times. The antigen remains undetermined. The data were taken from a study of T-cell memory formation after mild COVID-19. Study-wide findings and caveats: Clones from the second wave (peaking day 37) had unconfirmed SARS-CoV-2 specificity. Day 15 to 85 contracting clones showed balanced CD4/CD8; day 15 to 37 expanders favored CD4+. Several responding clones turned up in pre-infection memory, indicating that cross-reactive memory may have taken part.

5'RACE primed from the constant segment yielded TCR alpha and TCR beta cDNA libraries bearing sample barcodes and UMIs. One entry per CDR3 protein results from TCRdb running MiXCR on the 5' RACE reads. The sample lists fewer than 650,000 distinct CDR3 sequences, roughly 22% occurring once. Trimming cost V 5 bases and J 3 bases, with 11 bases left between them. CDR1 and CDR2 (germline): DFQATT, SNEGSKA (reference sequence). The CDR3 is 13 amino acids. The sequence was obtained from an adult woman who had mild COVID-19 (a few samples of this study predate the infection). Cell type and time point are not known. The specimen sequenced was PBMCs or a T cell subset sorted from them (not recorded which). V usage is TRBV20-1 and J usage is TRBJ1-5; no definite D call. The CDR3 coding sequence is TGCAGTGCTTTAACCCGAGCCAATCAGCCCCAGCATTTT. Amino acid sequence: CSALTRANQPQHF.